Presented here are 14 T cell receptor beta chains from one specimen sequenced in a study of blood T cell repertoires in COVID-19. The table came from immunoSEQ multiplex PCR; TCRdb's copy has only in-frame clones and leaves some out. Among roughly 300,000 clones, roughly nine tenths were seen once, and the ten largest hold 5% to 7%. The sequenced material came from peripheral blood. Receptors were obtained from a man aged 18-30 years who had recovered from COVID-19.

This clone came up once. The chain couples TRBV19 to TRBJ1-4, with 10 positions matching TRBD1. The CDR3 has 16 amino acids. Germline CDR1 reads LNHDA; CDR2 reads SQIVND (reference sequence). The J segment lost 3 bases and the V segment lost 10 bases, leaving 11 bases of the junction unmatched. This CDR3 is CATSGTGVYSNEKLFF. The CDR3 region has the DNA TGTGCCACCTCCGGGACAGGGGTGTATTCTAATGAAAAACTGTTTTTT. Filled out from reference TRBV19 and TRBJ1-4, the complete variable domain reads DGGITQSPKYLFRKEGQNVTLSCEQNLNHDAMYWYRQDPGQGLRLIYYSQIVNDFQKGDIAEGYSVSREKKESFPLTVTSAQKNPTAFYLCATSGTGVYSNEKLFFGSGTQLSVL.

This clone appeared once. CDR3 bases: TGTGCCAGCAGCTCTACAGGGGGTTCCTACAATGAGCAGTTCTTC. Residues: CASSSTGGSYNEQFF. The V gene is TRBV11-3, the J gene TRBJ2-1; TRBD1 matches at 8 bases. This CDR3 is built from 15 residues. The V and J ends lost 4 bases and 1 base, in that order; junction bases with no gene match: 3. CDR1 is SGHNT, CDR2 YENEEA, per germline.

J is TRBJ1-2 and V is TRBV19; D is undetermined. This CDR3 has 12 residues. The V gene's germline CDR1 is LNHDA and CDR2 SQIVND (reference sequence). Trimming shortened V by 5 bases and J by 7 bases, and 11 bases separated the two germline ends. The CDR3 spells CASSAATGGYTF. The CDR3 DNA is TGTGCCAGTAGTGCCGCGACTGGTGGCTACACCTTC.

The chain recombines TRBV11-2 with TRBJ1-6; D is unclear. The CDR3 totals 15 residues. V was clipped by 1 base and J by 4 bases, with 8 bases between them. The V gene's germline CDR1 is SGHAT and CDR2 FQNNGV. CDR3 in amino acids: CASSLVNNYNSPLHF. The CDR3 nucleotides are TGTGCCAGCAGCTTAGTGAACAATTATAATTCACCCCTCCACTTT.

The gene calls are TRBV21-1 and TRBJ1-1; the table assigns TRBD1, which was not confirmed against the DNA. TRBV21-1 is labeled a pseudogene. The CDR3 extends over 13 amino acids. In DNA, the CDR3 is TGTGCCAGCAGCAACGAGCCCGGGACATTGACTTTCTTT. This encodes CASSNEPGTLTFF.

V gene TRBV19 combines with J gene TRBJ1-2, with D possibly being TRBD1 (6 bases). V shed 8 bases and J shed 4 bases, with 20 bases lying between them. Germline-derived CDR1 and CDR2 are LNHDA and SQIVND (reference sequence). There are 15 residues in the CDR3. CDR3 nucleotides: TGTGCCAGTGATAAGACACCAGGGGATCTCTATGGCTACACCTTC. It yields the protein CASDKTPGDLYGYTF.

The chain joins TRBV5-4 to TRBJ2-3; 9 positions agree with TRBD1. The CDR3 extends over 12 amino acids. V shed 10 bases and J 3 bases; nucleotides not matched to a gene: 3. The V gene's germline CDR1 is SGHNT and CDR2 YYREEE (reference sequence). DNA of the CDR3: TGTGCCGTACAGGGGGCGACAGATACGCAGTATTTT. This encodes CAVQGATDTQYF.

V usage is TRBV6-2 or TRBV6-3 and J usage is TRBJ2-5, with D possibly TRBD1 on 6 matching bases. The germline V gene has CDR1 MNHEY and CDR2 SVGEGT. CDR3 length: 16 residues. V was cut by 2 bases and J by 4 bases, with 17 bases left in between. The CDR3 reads CASSYELQGGGETQYF. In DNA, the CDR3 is TGTGCCAGCAGTTACGAACTACAGGGTGGGGGAGAGACCCAGTACTTC.

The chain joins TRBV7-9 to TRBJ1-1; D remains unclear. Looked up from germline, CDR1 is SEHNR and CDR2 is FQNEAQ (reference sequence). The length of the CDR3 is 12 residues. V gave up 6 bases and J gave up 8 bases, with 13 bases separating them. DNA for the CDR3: TGTGCCAGCAGTTCTCATGTCCGGGAAGCTTTCTTT. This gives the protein CASSSHVREAFF.

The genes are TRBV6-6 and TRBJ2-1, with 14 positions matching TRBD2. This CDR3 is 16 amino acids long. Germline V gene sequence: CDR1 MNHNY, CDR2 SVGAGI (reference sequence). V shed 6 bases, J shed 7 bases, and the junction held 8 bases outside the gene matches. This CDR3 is CASSQGTSGSWNEQFF. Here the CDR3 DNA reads TGTGCCAGCAGCCAGGGGACTAGCGGGAGTTGGAATGAGCAGTTCTTC.

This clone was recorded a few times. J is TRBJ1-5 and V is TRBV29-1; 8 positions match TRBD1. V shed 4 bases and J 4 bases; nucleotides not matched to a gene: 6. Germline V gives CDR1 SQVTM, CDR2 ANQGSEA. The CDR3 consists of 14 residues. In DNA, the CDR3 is TGCAGCGTTGGTGAAGGGACAGGAAATCAGCCCCAGCATTTT. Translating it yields CSVGEGTGNQPQHF.

CDR3 coding DNA: TGTGCCGGCAATGGGGGGGGGCGGGAGACCCAGTACTTC. Encoded protein: CAGNGGGRETQYF. The genes are TRBV10-3 and TRBJ2-5; D may be TRBD2 (7 bases). Germline V CDR1 and CDR2: ENHRY, SYGVKD. Trimming removed 11 bases from V and 5 bases from J, with 18 bases in between. The CDR3 runs to 13 residues.

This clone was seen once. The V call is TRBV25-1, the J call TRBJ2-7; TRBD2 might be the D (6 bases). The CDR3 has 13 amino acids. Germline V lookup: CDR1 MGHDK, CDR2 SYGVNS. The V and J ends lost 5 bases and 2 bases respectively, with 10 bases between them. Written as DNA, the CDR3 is TGTGCCAGCAGTCCCGGGGGAGCCTACGAGCAGTACTTC. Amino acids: CASSPGGAYEQYF.

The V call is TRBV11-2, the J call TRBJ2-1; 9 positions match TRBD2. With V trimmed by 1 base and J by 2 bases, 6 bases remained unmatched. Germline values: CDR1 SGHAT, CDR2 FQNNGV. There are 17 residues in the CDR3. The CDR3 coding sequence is TGTGCCAGCAGCTTAGGGGTTCTAGCGGGGACCTACAATGAGCAGTTCTTC. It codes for CASSLGVLAGTYNEQFF. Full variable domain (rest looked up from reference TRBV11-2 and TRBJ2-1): EAGVAQSPRYKIIEKRQSVAFWCNPISGHATLYWYQQILGQGPKLLIQFQNNGVVDDSQLPKDRFSAERLKGVDSTLKIQPAKLEDSAVYLCASSLGVLAGTYNEQFFGPGTRLTVL.